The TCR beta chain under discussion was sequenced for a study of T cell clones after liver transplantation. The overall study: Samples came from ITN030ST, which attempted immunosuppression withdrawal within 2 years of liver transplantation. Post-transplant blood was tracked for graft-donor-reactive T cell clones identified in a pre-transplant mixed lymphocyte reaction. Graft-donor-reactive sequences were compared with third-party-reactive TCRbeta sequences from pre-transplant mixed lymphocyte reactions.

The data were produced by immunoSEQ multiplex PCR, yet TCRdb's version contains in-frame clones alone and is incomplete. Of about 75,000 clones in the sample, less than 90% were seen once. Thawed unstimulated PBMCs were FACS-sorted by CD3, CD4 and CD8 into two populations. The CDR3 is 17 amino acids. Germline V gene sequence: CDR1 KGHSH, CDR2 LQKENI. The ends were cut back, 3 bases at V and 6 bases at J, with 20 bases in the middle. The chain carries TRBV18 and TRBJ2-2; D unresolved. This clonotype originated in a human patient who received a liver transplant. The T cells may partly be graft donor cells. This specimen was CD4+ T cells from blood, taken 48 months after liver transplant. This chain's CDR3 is CASSPVQAENRPGELFF. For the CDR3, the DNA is TGTGCCAGCTCACCGGTGCAGGCGGAAAATAGGCCCGGGGAGCTGTTTTTT. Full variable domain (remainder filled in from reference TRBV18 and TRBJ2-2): NAGVMQNPRHLVRRRGQEARLRCSPMKGHSHVYWYRQLPEEGLKFMVYLQKENIIDESGMPKERFSAEFPKEGPSILRIQQVVRGDSAAYFCASSPVQAENRPGELFFGEGSRLTVL.